These 28 T cell receptor beta chains came from one sample sequenced in a study of graft-versus-host responses after intestinal transplantation. The protocol was immunoSEQ multiplex PCR, while the TCRdb copy is restricted to in-frame clones and leaves out a portion. Of 5,000 to 7,000 clones listed, 20% to 25% were seen once; the top ten hold more than 5%. The sample consisted of alloreactive CD4+ T cells from a mixed lymphocyte reaction culture, taken before transplantation. Stated subset: CFSE-low proliferating T cells sorted from approximately 6-day pre-transplant mixed lymphocyte reaction (GvH or HvG direction). Every receptor here comes from a human patient who was an organ donor for intestinal transplantation.

The chain uses TRBV5-8 and TRBJ1-3, with 10 bases that match TRBD1. CDR3 length: 18 amino acids. J was trimmed by 2 bases and V by 4 bases; bases with no gene match: 12. The germline V gene has CDR1 SGHTS and CDR2 YDEGEE. CDR3 amino acids: CASSGLGDRGIPGNTIYF. The CDR3 DNA reads as TGTGCCAGCAGCGGCCTGGGGGACAGGGGTATTCCTGGAAACACCATATATTTT.

This clone was seen more than once but under ten times. CDR3 coding DNA: TGCATCGGTTCCCCGGGACAGGGTTTAGGCTACACCTTC. Translating it yields CIGSPGQGLGYTF. This chain uses TRBV29-1 with TRBJ1-2, with TRBD1 identical over 9 bases. The CDR3 is 13 residues long. The germline CDR1 and CDR2 sequences are SQVTM and ANQGSEA.

In its sample, this clone ranks as large. This specimen includes other DNA sequences encoding the same CDR3. The chain recombines TRBV5-1 with TRBJ2-1; D not certain. Germline CDR1 is SGHRS and CDR2 is YFSETQ. The germline V and J ends were trimmed by 1 base and 0 bases, with 8 bases remaining between them. The CDR3 runs 15 residues. CDR3 nucleotides: TGCGCCAGCAGCTTGACCCTTAGCTCCTACAATGAGCAGTTCTTC. This gives the protein CASSLTLSSYNEQFF.

This clone has a handful of counts. CDR3: CASSHYTQGINEQFF. The CDR3 nucleotides read TGTGCCAGCTCCCACTATACACAGGGGATCAATGAGCAGTTCTTC. The rearrangement uses TRBV18 and TRBJ2-1; 7 nucleotides match TRBD1. The CDR3 spans 15 residues. Germline V gives CDR1 KGHSH, CDR2 LQKENI. Trimming removed 6 bases from V and 6 bases from J; junction bases left unmatched: 11.

The chain couples TRBV5-4 to TRBJ2-7; D may correspond to TRBD1 or TRBD2 (5 bases each). V lost 4 bases, J lost 4 bases, and 15 bases lay in between. The CDR3 has 14 amino acids. Germline CDR1 and CDR2: SGHNT and YYREEE (reference sequence). The DNA for the CDR3 is TGTGCCAGCAGCAGGTTCGGGACCCTATACGAGCAGTACTTC. Protein sequence: CASSRFGTLYEQYF.

The chain has TRBV15 and TRBJ1-4; no firm D call. The CDR3 has 16 residues. Trimming removed 0 bases at V and 5 bases at J, with 13 bases between. Germline V gene lookup returns CDR1 LNHNV and CDR2 YYDKDF (reference sequence). The CDR3: CATSRDSDGLNEKLFF. CDR3 DNA: TGTGCCACCAGCAGAGATAGCGACGGGCTAAATGAAAAACTGTTTTTT. Based on the CDR3 plus reference TRBV15 and TRBJ1-4, the full variable domain is DAMVIQNPRYQVTQFGKPVTLSCSQTLNHNVMYWYQQKSSQAPKLLFHYYDKDFNNEADTPDNFQSRRPNTSFCFLDIRSPGLGDTAMYLCATSRDSDGLNEKLFFGSGTQLSVL.

By share, this clone ranks as medium-sized. This chain joins TRBV18 and TRBJ2-2; D may be TRBD2 (6 bases). CDR1 and CDR2 from the germline V gene are KGHSH and LQKENI. The CDR3 loop spans 15 amino acids. V lost 3 bases to trimming and J lost 4 bases, with 12 bases between them. The CDR3 protein is CASSPLPGVTGELFF. CDR3 sequence (DNA): TGTGCCAGCTCACCGTTACCGGGAGTCACCGGGGAGCTGTTTTTT.

The chain carries TRBV7-9 and TRBJ2-4, with D possibly matching TRBD1 (7 bases). This CDR3 comprises 14 residues. V lost 5 bases to trimming and J lost 8 bases, with 16 bases between them. Looked up from germline, CDR1 is SEHNR and CDR2 is FQNEAQ (reference sequence). The CDR3 loop is CASSKGAGKDIQYF. The DNA of the CDR3 is TGTGCCAGCAGCAAGGGGGCGGGGAAGGACATTCAGTACTTC.

The rearrangement links TRBV11-1 to TRBJ1-2, with D perhaps TRBD1 (5 bases). Germline CDR1 is SGHAT and CDR2 is FQDESV (reference sequence). V was trimmed by 6 bases and J by 5 bases, leaving 13 bases between them. The CDR3 spans 13 residues. The CDR3 region is CASRRQGGYGYTF. The CDR3 coding sequence is TGTGCCAGCAGGAGGCAGGGAGGGTATGGCTACACCTTC. Full variable domain (missing parts from reference TRBV11-1 and TRBJ1-2): EAEVAQSPRYKITEKSQAVAFWCDPISGHATLYWYRQILGQGPELLVQFQDESVVDDSQLPKDRFSAERLKGVDSTLKIQPAELGDSAMYLCASRRQGGYGYTFGSGTRLTVV.

This clone is large within its sample. The rearrangement links TRBV7-4 to TRBJ1-6; maybe TRBD1 (6 bases). CDR3 size: 15 residues. The V gene lost 1 base and the J gene lost 7 bases, with 11 bases spanning the gap. Germline V gene sequence: CDR1 SGHVT, CDR2 SQSDAQ. CDR3 protein: CASSLDRGTNSPLHF. DNA for the CDR3: TGTGCCAGCAGCTTAGATAGGGGGACAAATTCACCCCTCCACTTT.

This clone was detected only a few times. The CDR3 nucleotides read TGTGCCAGCAGCCGCGACACTGCCGGGGAGCTGTTTTTT. It specifies CASSRDTAGELFF. The gene calls are TRBV11-2 and TRBJ2-2; D is unclear. CDR3 length: 13 residues. V lost 5 bases and J 6 bases, leaving 10 bases between the germline ends. Germline V gene sequence: CDR1 SGHAT, CDR2 FQNNGV.

This clone was observed a handful of times. The chain employs TRBV11-3 and TRBJ1-2; 8 bases match TRBD1. Looked up from germline, CDR1 is SGHNT and CDR2 is YENEEA. Germline trimming cut 1 base from V and 6 bases from J; bases unmatched to any gene: 7. The CDR3 totals 15 residues. The CDR3 nucleotides read TGTGCCAGCAGCTTAGGCCAGGGGGCGTACGATGGCTACACCTTC. It encodes CASSLGQGAYDGYTF.

This clone was picked up a small number of times. The chain is built from TRBV5-8 and TRBJ1-2; D perhaps matches TRBD1 (5 bases). Germline lookup yields CDR1 SGHTS and CDR2 YDEGEE. The CDR3 has 14 amino acids. V lost 0 bases and J lost 2, with 8 bases in between. The CDR3 sequence: CASSLEGRNYGYTF. In DNA, the CDR3 is TGTGCCAGCAGCTTGGAGGGGAGGAACTATGGCTACACCTTC.

By proportion, this clone is large. The chain employs TRBV5-8 and TRBJ2-3, with no clear D. CDR3 length: 13 amino acids. Per the germline V gene, CDR1 is SGHTS and CDR2 is YDEGEE. V gave up 3 bases and J gave up 2 bases, with 7 bases separating them. The CDR3 protein is CASSYRITDTQYF. Here the CDR3 DNA reads TGTGCCAGCAGCTACCGTATCACAGATACGCAGTATTTT.

This clone is judged medium-sized. The chain combines TRBV7-3 with TRBJ2-1; no reliable D call. Trimming removed 4 bases from V and 9 bases from J, with 13 bases in between. Germline assignment: CDR1 SGHTA and CDR2 FQGTGA. The CDR3 loop spans 13 amino acids. CDR3 protein: CASSSTLMGEQFF. CDR3 in DNA: TGTGCCAGCAGCTCCACCCTCATGGGTGAGCAGTTCTTC.

The chain carries TRBV7-1 and TRBJ2-2; the D gene is possibly TRBD2 (5 bases). TRBV7-1 is an ORF, and what it does is uncertain. V shed 5 bases and J shed 7 bases, with 20 bases lying between them. This CDR3 is built from 16 residues. CDR3 region: CASSHSSGSAGGELFF. Here the CDR3 DNA reads TGTGCCAGCAGCCACAGCTCCGGGTCTGCGGGCGGGGAGCTGTTTTTT.

This clone is termed large. This chain links TRBV12-5 with TRBJ1-3; possible D gene TRBD1, 5 bases. CDR1 is LGHNT and CDR2 is FRNRAP in the germline V gene. This CDR3 has 19 amino acids. Trimming cost V 7 bases and J 0 bases, with 25 bases left between them. CDR3 coding DNA: TGTGCTAGTGCGGGCTTGGTAGGGGACCGCACCGACTCTGGAAACACCATATATTTT. Encoded protein: CASAGLVGDRTDSGNTIYF.

The sample holds a few counts of this clone. The genes are TRBV7-2 and TRBJ1-5, with TRBD1 matching over 7 bases. J lost 6 bases, V lost 5 bases, and 7 bases had no gene match. The CDR3 extends over 14 amino acids. Germline loops: CDR1 SGHTA, CDR2 FQGNSA. CDR3 region: CASSEQGSGQPQHF. The CDR3, as DNA: TGTGCCAGCAGCGAACAGGGGAGCGGTCAGCCCCAGCATTTT. The full variable domain, its missing parts supplied by reference TRBV7-2 and TRBJ1-5, is GAGVSQSPSNKVTEKGKDVELRCDPISGHTALYWYRQSLGQGLEFLIYFQGNSAPDKSGLPSDRFSAERTGGSVSTLTIQRTQQEDSAVYLCASSEQGSGQPQHFGDGTRLSIL.

This clone has just a few counts. The chain couples TRBV11-2 to TRBJ1-5, with TRBD1 identical over 8 bases. Germline trimming cut 1 base from V and 7 bases from J; bases unmatched to any gene: 3. This CDR3 region has 14 residues. Germline V gene lookup returns CDR1 SGHAT and CDR2 FQNNGV. The CDR3 protein is CASSLVDRAQPQHF. CDR3 bases: TGTGCCAGCAGCTTAGTGGACAGGGCACAGCCCCAGCATTTT. Supplemented by reference TRBV11-2 and TRBJ1-5, the full variable domain reads EAGVAQSPRYKIIEKRQSVAFWCNPISGHATLYWYQQILGQGPKLLIQFQNNGVVDDSQLPKDRFSAERLKGVDSTLKIQPAKLEDSAVYLCASSLVDRAQPQHFGDGTRLSIL.

The rearrangement links TRBV5-1 to TRBJ2-3; 7 bases fit TRBD2. V lost 0 bases, J lost 6 bases, and 10 bases stayed unmatched. The germline CDR1 and CDR2 sequences are SGHRS and YFSETQ. The CDR3 sequence is 16 residues long. The CDR3 nucleotides are TGCGCCAGCAGCTTGGCCTTTGGTCGGGGGGAGGATACGCAGTATTTT. Encoded protein: CASSLAFGRGEDTQYF.

In this sample, this clone turned up a few times. V and J are TRBV19 and TRBJ2-1; a weak D match, TRBD2 (6 bases). Germline assignment: CDR1 LNHDA and CDR2 SQIVND (reference sequence). CDR3 size: 16 residues. V was pared by 5 bases and J by 7 bases, with 21 bases between. In DNA form, the CDR3 reads TGTGCCAGTAGTGCGGCTAGCGAAGATGGCCGGAATGAGCAGTTCTTC. Translated: CASSAASEDGRNEQFF.

There are a few counts of this clone. The chain couples TRBV6-6 to TRBJ2-7, with unresolved D. The CDR3 contains 15 residues. The V and J ends lost 2 bases and 2 bases respectively, with 13 bases between them. Germline V gene lookup returns CDR1 MNHNY and CDR2 SVGAGI (reference sequence). The CDR3 DNA is TGTGCCAGCAGTTACCGGGCCAAAAGACCCTACGAGCAGTACTTC. This gives the protein CASSYRAKRPYEQYF.

This chain links TRBV27 with TRBJ1-6; D unresolved. Germline assignment: CDR1 MNHEY and CDR2 SMNVEV (reference sequence). This CDR3 comprises 13 residues. V dropped 3 bases and J dropped 11 bases, with 11 bases sitting between them. The DNA of the CDR3 is TGTGCCAGCAGTTTGGGGTCGGGGACACCCCTCCACTTT. Translation: CASSLGSGTPLHF.

This clone showed up just a few times. Relative to the germline gene, one junction end is altered; a read error may explain this. V usage is TRBV5-5 and J usage is TRBJ1-5; D not certain. The CDR3 length is 14 residues. Germline-derived CDR1 and CDR2 are SGHKS and YYEKEE (reference sequence). The CDR3 nucleotides are TGCGCCAGCAGCCAAGCTAATACCCCACAGCCCCAGCATTTT. Amino acids: CASSQANTPQPQHF.

CDR3 region: CASSLEQAYGELFF. The DNA of the CDR3 is TGTGCCAGCAGCTTAGAACAGGCGTACGGGGAGCTGTTTTTT. The V and J genes are TRBV7-3 and TRBJ2-2; D is perhaps TRBD1 (5 bases). The CDR3 runs to 14 residues. Germline CDR1 reads SGHTA; CDR2 reads FQGTGA. V was trimmed by 2 bases and J by 7 bases, leaving 11 bases between them.

The rearrangement joins TRBV11-1 to TRBJ1-2; 9 bases are shared with TRBD1. V shed 5 bases, J shed 7 bases, and the junction held 14 bases outside the gene matches. The CDR3 consists of 16 residues. CDR1 is SGHAT, CDR2 FQDESV, per germline (reference sequence). Here the CDR3 DNA reads TGTGCCAGCAGCAAGGGACAGGGCGCGCCTGACACTGGCTACACCTTC. It specifies CASSKGQGAPDTGYTF.

This clone counts as medium-sized. The chain joins TRBV4-2 to TRBJ2-7, with D perhaps TRBD2 (7 bases). The germline gives CDR1 LGHNA, CDR2 YNFKEQ. This CDR3 is 14 amino acids long. Trimming removed 4 bases from V and 3 bases from J, with 13 bases in between. The CDR3 loop is CASSPGGPDYEQYF. The CDR3 DNA reads as TGTGCCAGCAGCCCCGGGGGGCCAGACTACGAGCAGTACTTC.

This clone was seen more than once but under ten times. The gene calls are TRBV6-5 and TRBJ2-3; D possibly corresponds to TRBD2 (5 bases). Germline lookup yields CDR1 MNHEY and CDR2 SVGAGI. This CDR3 comprises 14 residues. Trimming took 9 bases from V and 4 from J, leaving 17 bases between them. The CDR3: CASRPTGGPDTQYF. The DNA for the CDR3 is TGTGCCAGTAGACCCACCGGCGGGCCAGATACGCAGTATTTT.